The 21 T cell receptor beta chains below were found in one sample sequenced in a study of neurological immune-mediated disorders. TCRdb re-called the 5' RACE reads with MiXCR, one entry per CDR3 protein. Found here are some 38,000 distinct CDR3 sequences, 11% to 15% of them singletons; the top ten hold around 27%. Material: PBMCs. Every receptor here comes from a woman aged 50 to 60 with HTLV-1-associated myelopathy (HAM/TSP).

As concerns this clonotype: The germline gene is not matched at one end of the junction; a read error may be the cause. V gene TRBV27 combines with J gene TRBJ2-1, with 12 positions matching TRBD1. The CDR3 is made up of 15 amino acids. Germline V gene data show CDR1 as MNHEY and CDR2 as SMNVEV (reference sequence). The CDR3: CTSSPGDRGLETQFF. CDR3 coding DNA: TGTACCAGCAGTCCAGGGGACAGGGGGCTTGAGACCCAGTTCTTC.

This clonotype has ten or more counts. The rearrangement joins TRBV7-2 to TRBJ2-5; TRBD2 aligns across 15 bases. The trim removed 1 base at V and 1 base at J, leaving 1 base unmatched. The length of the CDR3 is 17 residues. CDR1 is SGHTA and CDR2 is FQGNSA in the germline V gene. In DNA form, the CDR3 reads TGTGCCAGCAGCTTAGGGGGACTAGCGGGGGGCCAAGAGACCCAGTACTTC. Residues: CASSLGGLAGGQETQYF.

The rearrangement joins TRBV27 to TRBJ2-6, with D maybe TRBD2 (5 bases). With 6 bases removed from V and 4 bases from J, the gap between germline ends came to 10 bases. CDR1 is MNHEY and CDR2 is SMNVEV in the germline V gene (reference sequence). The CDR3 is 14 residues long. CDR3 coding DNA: TGTGCCAGCAGCCGGGATAGGGGGGCCAACGTCCTGACTTTC. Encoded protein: CASSRDRGANVLTF.

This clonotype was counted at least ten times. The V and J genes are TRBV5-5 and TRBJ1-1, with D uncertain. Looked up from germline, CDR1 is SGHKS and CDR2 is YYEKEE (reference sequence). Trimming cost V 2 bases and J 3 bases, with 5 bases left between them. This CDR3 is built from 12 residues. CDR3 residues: CASSFPDTEAFF. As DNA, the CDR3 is TGTGCCAGCAGCTTTCCGGACACTGAAGCTTTCTTT.

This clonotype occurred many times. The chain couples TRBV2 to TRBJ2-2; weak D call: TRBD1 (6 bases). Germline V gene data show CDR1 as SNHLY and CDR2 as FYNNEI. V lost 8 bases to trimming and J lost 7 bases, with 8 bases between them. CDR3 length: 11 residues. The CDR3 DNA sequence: TGTGCCAGCGAAGGGGGCGGGGAGCTGTTTTTT. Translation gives CASEGGGELFF.

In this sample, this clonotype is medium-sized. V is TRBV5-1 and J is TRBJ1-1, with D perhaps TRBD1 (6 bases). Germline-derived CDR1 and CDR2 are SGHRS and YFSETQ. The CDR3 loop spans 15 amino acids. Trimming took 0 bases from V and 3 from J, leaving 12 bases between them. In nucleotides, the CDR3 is TGCGCCAGCAGCTTGGGCGGGGGGCTCGACACTGAAGCTTTCTTT. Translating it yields CASSLGGGLDTEAFF.

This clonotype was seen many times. This CDR3 is CASTRRGQMNTEAFF. Written as DNA, the CDR3 is TGTGCCAGCACCCGAAGGGGGCAAATGAACACTGAAGCTTTCTTT. The chain links TRBV6-5 to TRBJ1-1; 7 bases map to TRBD1. This CDR3 is built from 15 residues. Germline trimming cut 7 bases from V and 0 bases from J; bases unmatched to any gene: 8. Germline V gives CDR1 MNHEY, CDR2 SVGAGI.

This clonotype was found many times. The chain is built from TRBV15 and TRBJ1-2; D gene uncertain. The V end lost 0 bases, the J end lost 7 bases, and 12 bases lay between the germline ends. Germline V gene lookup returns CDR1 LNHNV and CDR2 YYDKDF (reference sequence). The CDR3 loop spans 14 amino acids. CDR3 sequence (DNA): TGTGCCACCAGCAGAGATCAAGGGAAGGCTGGCTACACCTTC. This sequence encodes CATSRDQGKAGYTF.

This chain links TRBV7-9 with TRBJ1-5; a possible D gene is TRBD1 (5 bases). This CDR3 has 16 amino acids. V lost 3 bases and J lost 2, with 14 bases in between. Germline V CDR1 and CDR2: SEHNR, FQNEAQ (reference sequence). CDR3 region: CASSFSGGVGNQPQHF. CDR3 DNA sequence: TGTGCCAGCAGCTTTTCTGGAGGGGTTGGCAATCAGCCCCAGCATTTT.

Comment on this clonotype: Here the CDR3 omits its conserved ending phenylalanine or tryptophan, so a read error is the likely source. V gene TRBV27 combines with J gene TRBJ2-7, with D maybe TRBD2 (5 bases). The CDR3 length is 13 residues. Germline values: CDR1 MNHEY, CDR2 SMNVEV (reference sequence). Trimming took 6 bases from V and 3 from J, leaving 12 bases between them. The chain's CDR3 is CASSQTGSYEQYL. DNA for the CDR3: TGTGCCAGCAGCCAAACGGGGAGCTACGAGCAGTACCTC.

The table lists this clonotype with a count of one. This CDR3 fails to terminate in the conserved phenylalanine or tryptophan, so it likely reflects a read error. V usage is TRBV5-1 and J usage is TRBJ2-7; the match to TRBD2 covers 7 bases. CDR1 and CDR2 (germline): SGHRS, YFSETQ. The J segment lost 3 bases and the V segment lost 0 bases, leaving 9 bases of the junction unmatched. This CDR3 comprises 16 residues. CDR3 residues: CASSLGWTGGFYEQYL. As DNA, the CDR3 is TGCGCCAGCAGCTTGGGTTGGACGGGGGGTTTCTACGAGCAGTACCTG.

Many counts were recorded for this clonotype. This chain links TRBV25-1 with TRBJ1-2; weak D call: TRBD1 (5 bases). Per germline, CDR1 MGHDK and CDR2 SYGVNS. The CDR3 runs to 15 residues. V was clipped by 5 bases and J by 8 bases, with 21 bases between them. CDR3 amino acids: CASSPPGLRIGGYTF. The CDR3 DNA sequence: TGTGCCAGCAGTCCCCCGGGACTTCGTATTGGGGGCTACACCTTC.

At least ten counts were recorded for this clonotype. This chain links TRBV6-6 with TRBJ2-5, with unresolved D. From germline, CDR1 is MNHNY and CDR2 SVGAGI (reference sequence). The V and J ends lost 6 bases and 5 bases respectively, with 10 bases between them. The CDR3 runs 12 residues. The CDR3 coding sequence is TGTGCCAGCAGCCTCAGTAGGGAGACCCAGTACTTC. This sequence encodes CASSLSRETQYF.

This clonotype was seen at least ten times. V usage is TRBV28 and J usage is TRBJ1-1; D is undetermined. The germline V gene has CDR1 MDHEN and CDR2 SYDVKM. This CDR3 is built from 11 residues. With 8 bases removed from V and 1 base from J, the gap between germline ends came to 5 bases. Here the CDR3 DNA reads TGTGCCAGCGGGAGGAACACTGAAGCTTTCTTT. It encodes CASGRNTEAFF.

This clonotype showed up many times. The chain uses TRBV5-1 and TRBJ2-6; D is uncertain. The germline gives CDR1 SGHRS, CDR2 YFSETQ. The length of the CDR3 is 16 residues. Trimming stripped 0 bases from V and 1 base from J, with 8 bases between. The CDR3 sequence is CASSLEWDSGANVLTF. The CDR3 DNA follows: TGCGCCAGCAGCTTGGAGTGGGATTCTGGGGCCAACGTCCTGACTTTC.

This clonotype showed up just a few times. CDR3: CASSYESGRPPYSNQPQHF. CDR3 DNA: TGTGCCAGCAGTTACGAATCGGGCAGGCCTCCTTATAGCAATCAGCCCCAGCATTTT. This chain joins TRBV6-2 or TRBV6-3 and TRBJ1-5, with D hard to call. The germline gives CDR1 MNHEY, CDR2 SVGEGT. The CDR3 totals 19 residues. V was trimmed by 2 bases and J by 0 bases, leaving 20 bases between them.

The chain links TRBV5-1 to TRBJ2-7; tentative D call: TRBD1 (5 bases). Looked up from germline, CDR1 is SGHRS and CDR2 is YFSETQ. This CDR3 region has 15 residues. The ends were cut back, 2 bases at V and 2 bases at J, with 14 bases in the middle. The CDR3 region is CASSFFEAGTYEQYF. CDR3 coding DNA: TGCGCCAGCAGCTTCTTTGAGGCAGGGACCTACGAGCAGTACTTC.

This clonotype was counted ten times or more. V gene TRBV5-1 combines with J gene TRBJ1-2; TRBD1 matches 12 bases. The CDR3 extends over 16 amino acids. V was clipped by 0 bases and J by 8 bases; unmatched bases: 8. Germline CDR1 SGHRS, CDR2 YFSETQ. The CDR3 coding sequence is TGCGCCAGCAGCTTGGAATACGGGACAGGGGGCGTCGGCTACACCTTC. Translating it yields CASSLEYGTGGVGYTF.

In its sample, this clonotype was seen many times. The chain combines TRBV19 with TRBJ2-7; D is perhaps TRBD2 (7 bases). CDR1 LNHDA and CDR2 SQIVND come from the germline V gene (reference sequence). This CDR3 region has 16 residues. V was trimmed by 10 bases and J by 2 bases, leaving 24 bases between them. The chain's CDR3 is CATTSRGGGPPYEQYF. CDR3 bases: TGTGCCACCACCTCCCGAGGCGGGGGCCCTCCCTACGAGCAGTACTTC.

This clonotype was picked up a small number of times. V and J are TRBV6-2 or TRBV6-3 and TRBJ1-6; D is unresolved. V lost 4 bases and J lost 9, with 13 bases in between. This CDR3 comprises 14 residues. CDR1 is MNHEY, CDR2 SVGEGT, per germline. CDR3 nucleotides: TGTGCCAGCAGTTTTGTCGGGGTCTCTTCACCCCTCCACTTT. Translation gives CASSFVGVSSPLHF.

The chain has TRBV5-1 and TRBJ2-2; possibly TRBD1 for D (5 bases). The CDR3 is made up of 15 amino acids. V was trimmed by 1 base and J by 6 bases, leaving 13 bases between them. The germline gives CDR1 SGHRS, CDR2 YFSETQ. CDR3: CASSLIAQGSGELFF. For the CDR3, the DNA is TGCGCCAGCAGCTTGATCGCCCAGGGTTCCGGGGAGCTGTTTTTT. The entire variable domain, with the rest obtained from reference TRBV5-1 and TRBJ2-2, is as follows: KAGVTQTPRYLIKTRGQQVTLSCSPISGHRSVSWYQQTPGQGLQFLFEYFSETQRNKGNFPGRFSGRQFSNSRSEMNVSTLELGDSALYLCASSLIAQGSGELFFGEGSRLTVL.